This T cell receptor (beta chain) is from a study of CD4 T cells in relation to SARS-CoV-2 and coronaviruses. As for the study in general: ViraFEST: roughly 9-day antigen culture of PBMCs, then TCR beta CDR3 sequencing.

Remarks on this clone: Antigen: not known.

Generated by immunoSEQ multiplex PCR, the TCRdb table keeps only in-frame clones and is missing some. The sample holds about 19,000 clones, approximately 80% seen once. CD4+ T cells from unexposed donors were obtained before the COVID-19 pandemic (2011-2018). Isolation of CD4+ T cells took place after roughly nine days in culture. Specimen: CD4+ T cells from PBMCs, cultured in vitro. This receptor was identified in a human donor in good health.

Here the CDR3 DNA reads TGTGCCAGCGAACAGGTCCTGGGGGAAAAACTGTTTTTT. Protein sequence: CASEQVLGEKLFF. The genes are TRBV6-5 and TRBJ1-4; possibly TRBD1 for D (5 bases). Germline values: CDR1 MNHEY, CDR2 SVGAGI. The CDR3 is 13 amino acids. Trimming removed 8 bases from V and 8 bases from J, with 15 bases in between.